The 25 T cell receptor beta chains given below trace back to one sample, sequenced in a study of cytomegalovirus exposure and HLA in healthy donors. Profiled with immunoSEQ multiplex PCR; TCRdb holds only in-frame clones, not every one. Of some 170,000 clones in the sample, 87% were seen once. Sequencing was carried out using PBMCs. These receptors came from a woman aged 25-40 years in good health and CMV-seronegative.

This clone was observed a handful of times. This sequence joins TRBV30 and TRBJ2-5; tentatively, D is TRBD2 (5 bases). CDR3 length: 12 amino acids. CDR1 is GTSNPN, CDR2 SVGIG, per germline (reference sequence). V lost 1 base and J 5 bases, leaving 8 bases between the germline ends. DNA for the CDR3: TGTGCCTGGAGTGGAGGGCTTGAGACCCAGTACTTC. Amino acids: CAWSGGLETQYF.

CDR3 sequence: CAWSLQGASYEQYF. In DNA, the CDR3 is TGTGCCTGGAGTTTGCAGGGTGCGTCCTACGAGCAGTACTTC. The gene calls are TRBV30 and TRBJ2-7; TRBD1 might be the D (5 bases). The CDR3 extends over 14 amino acids. Looked up from germline, CDR1 is GTSNPN and CDR2 is SVGIG (reference sequence). The V end lost 2 bases, the J end lost 1 base, and 12 bases lay between the germline ends.

This sequence joins TRBV6-4 and TRBJ2-3; D is perhaps TRBD1 (6 bases). Germline values: CDR1 MRHNA, CDR2 SNTAGT. CDR3 length: 21 residues. V lost 0 bases to trimming and J lost 1 base, with 26 bases between them. CDR3 sequence reads: CASSDSWDKNNPQNGTDTQYF. The CDR3 DNA sequence: TGTGCCAGCAGTGACTCATGGGACAAGAACAATCCCCAAAATGGCACAGATACGCAGTATTTT.

The V gene is TRBV27, the J gene TRBJ2-3, with a weak D call TRBD1 (7 bases). V lost 2 bases and J lost 2, with 17 bases in between. The CDR3 runs 17 residues. Germline V gene data show CDR1 as MNHEY and CDR2 as SMNVEV (reference sequence). The CDR3 region is CASSLGGRGELTDTQYF. The CDR3 nucleotides are TGTGCCAGCAGTTTAGGGGGCAGGGGGGAACTCACAGATACGCAGTATTTT.

This rearrangement joins TRBV9 to TRBJ2-1; the D gene is possibly TRBD2 (5 bases). Trimming took off 0 bases at V and 8 bases at J, with 12 bases between the two ends. The germline CDR1 and CDR2 sequences are SGDLS and YYNGEE. The CDR3 totals 14 residues. The CDR3 DNA reads as TGTGCCAGCAGCGTAGCAGCGGCTGCGGATGAGCAGTTCTTC. Amino acid sequence: CASSVAAAADEQFF.

The CDR3 spells CASSPDHRGLEAFF. The CDR3 DNA reads TGCGCCAGCAGCCCTGACCACAGGGGGCTGGAAGCTTTCTTT. This chain uses TRBV4-3 with TRBJ1-1, with TRBD1 matching over 9 bases. This CDR3 comprises 14 residues. From germline, CDR1 is LGHNA and CDR2 YSLEER. The ends lost 4 bases at V and 8 bases at J; junction bases unmatched: 8.

The chain has TRBV28 and TRBJ1-4, with D tentatively TRBD1 (5 bases). CDR1 and CDR2 (germline): MDHEN, SYDVKM. This CDR3 is built from 16 residues. Deletions cut 6 bases from V and 8 bases from J, with 22 bases between. Here the CDR3 DNA reads TGTGCCAGCAGCTTAGCCGACACGAGACCAGGGGAAAAACTGTTTTTT. Residues: CASSLADTRPGEKLFF.

The genes are TRBV7-9 and TRBJ2-1; 11 positions agree with TRBD2. There are 15 residues in the CDR3. Germline loops: CDR1 SEHNR, CDR2 FQNEAQ (reference sequence). The V gene end was trimmed by 4 bases and the J gene end by 8 bases; junction bases not matched to a gene: 7. The CDR3 loop is CASSSVAGGIHEQFF. The DNA of the CDR3 is TGTGCCAGCAGCTCGGTAGCGGGGGGGATCCATGAGCAGTTCTTC.

V and J are TRBV5-6 and TRBJ1-5; D is possibly TRBD1 (5 bases). CDR1 is SGHDT, CDR2 YYEEEE, per germline. The CDR3 is 15 residues long. V shed 2 bases and J shed 6 bases, with 15 bases lying between them. The DNA of the CDR3 is TGTGCCAGCAGCTTTGGCTCGGGGGTAGGTCAGCCCCAGCATTTT. This sequence encodes CASSFGSGVGQPQHF.

The chain is built from TRBV5-6 and TRBJ2-7; 16 bases align to TRBD2. Unmatched junction bases numbered 8, after V lost 2 bases and J lost 6 bases. This CDR3 comprises 17 residues. Germline CDR1 SGHDT, CDR2 YYEEEE. The DNA for the CDR3 is TGTGCCAGCAGCTTAGGGACTAGCGGGGGGGCATTCTTCGAGCAGTACTTC. Translating it yields CASSLGTSGGAFFEQYF.

This chain joins TRBV5-6 and TRBJ2-4, with 8 positions matching TRBD1. The germline V gene encodes CDR1 SGHDT and CDR2 YYEEEE. V dropped 2 bases and J dropped 0; count of bases not matched to a gene: 7. The CDR3 has 17 amino acids. CDR3 in amino acids: CASSLKTGVVAKNIQYF. The CDR3 bases are TGTGCCAGCAGCTTAAAGACAGGGGTCGTAGCCAAAAACATTCAGTACTTC.

The CDR3 reads CASSGGSGASNGYTF. CDR3 DNA: TGTGCCAGCAGTGGGGGTTCAGGGGCCTCGAATGGCTACACCTTC. The chain couples TRBV2 to TRBJ1-2, with a possible D match to TRBD1 (6 bases). This CDR3 has 15 amino acids. Between the trimmed V and J ends, which lost 4 bases and 6 bases, there was a span of 18 bases. Germline assignment: CDR1 SNHLY and CDR2 FYNNEI.

This clone was seen a single time. The chain links TRBV12-5 to TRBJ2-1; TRBD2 aligns across 8 bases. The CDR3 contains 16 residues. Germline loops: CDR1 LGHNT, CDR2 FRNRAP. V lost 5 bases and J lost 2; bases outside the gene matches: 8. The CDR3 nucleotides are TGTGCTAGTGGTACAACAAGCGGGGGTCCCTACAATGAGCAGTTCTTC. Amino acids: CASGTTSGGPYNEQFF.

The V and J genes are TRBV4-3 and TRBJ2-7, with D tentatively TRBD1 (6 bases). In germline, CDR1 is LGHNA, CDR2 YSLEER. There are 16 residues in the CDR3. Trimming stripped 3 bases from V and 4 bases from J, with 19 bases between. The CDR3 reads CASSQDTGSWGYEQYF. CDR3 sequence (DNA): TGCGCCAGCAGCCAGGATACAGGGAGTTGGGGTTACGAGCAGTACTTC.

Only a few counts were recorded for this clone. V usage is TRBV2 and J usage is TRBJ1-6, with D maybe TRBD1 (5 bases). The V gene's germline CDR1 is SNHLY and CDR2 FYNNEI. The CDR3 contains 14 residues. Trimming stripped 5 bases from V and 4 bases from J, with 9 bases between. The chain's CDR3 is CASSYRGYNSPLHF. CDR3 coding DNA: TGTGCCAGCAGTTATAGGGGATATAATTCACCCCTCCACTTT.

The J gene is TRBJ2-3, the V gene TRBV4-1; tentative D call: TRBD2 (7 bases). V was pared by 1 base and J by 5 bases, with 13 bases between. This CDR3 has 15 amino acids. Germline lookup yields CDR1 MGHRA and CDR2 YSYEKL. CDR3 nucleotide sequence: TGCGCCAGCAGCCAAGGTTGGGGGGGCGAAGATACGCAGTATTTT. Translating gives CASSQGWGGEDTQYF.

V is TRBV10-3 and J is TRBJ2-5; D is uncertain. The CDR3 runs 14 residues. The germline gives CDR1 ENHRY, CDR2 SYGVKD. Trimming removed 0 bases from V and 4 bases from J, with 9 bases in between. This CDR3 reads CAISESITVETQYF. In DNA form, the CDR3 reads TGTGCCATCAGTGAGTCGATTACGGTAGAGACCCAGTACTTC.

The chain is built from TRBV2 and TRBJ2-1; D is ambiguous. Per the germline V gene, CDR1 is SNHLY and CDR2 is FYNNEI. This CDR3 contains 10 residues. V lost 4 bases, J lost 10 bases, and 5 bases lay in between. CDR3 sequence reads: CASSGEEQFF. The CDR3 DNA reads as TGTGCCAGCAGTGGAGAGGAGCAGTTCTTC.

The V and J genes are TRBV5-6 and TRBJ1-6, with D tentatively TRBD1 (5 bases). Germline values: CDR1 SGHDT, CDR2 YYEEEE. The CDR3 has 19 amino acids. V was shortened by 0 bases and J by 0 bases, with 16 bases between the two germline ends. The CDR3 DNA follows: TGTGCCAGCAGCTTGGGCCGGGGGGACTGGGACTCCTATAATTCACCCCTCCACTTT. Translating it yields CASSLGRGDWDSYNSPLHF.

V is TRBV2 and J is TRBJ1-1; D uncertain. Germline CDR1 SNHLY, CDR2 FYNNEI. The CDR3 is 13 amino acids. V was shortened by 10 bases and J by 1 base, with 13 bases between the two germline ends. The CDR3 DNA reads TGTGCCACCACGGTCACAGAGAACACTGAAGCTTTCTTT. This encodes CATTVTENTEAFF.

J is TRBJ1-1 and V is TRBV25-1; D remains unclear. V was clipped by 1 base and J by 1 base, with 7 bases between them. In germline, CDR1 is MGHDK, CDR2 SYGVNS. The CDR3 consists of 14 residues. The CDR3 bases are TGTGCCAGCAGTGAATTACAGCCGAACACTGAAGCTTTCTTT. Translated, it gives CASSELQPNTEAFF.

The chain employs TRBV7-9 and TRBJ2-7; D might be TRBD2 (6 bases). Germline V gene data show CDR1 as SEHNR and CDR2 as FQNEAQ (reference sequence). The CDR3 has 12 amino acids. Trimming stripped 5 bases from V and 6 bases from J, with 11 bases between. For the CDR3, the DNA is TGTGCCAGCAGCCGAGACGGGGGCGAGCAGTACTTC. This translates into CASSRDGGEQYF.

This clone has more than one count but fewer than ten. The sample has other DNA sequences that encode this CDR3 too. The chain links TRBV7-9 to TRBJ1-5; TRBD1 matches at 10 bases. Germline-derived CDR1 and CDR2 are SEHNR and FQNEAQ (reference sequence). The trim removed 5 bases at V and 7 bases at J, leaving 5 bases unmatched. The CDR3 spans 14 residues. DNA of the CDR3: TGTGCCAGCAGCCCGGGACAGGGGAACCAGCCCCAGCATTTT. Translating gives CASSPGQGNQPQHF.

The chain combines TRBV11-2 with TRBJ2-3, with D tentatively TRBD1 (6 bases). V gave up 6 bases and J gave up 2 bases, with 12 bases separating them. This CDR3 comprises 14 residues. Per the germline V gene, CDR1 is SGHAT and CDR2 is FQNNGV. The CDR3 protein is CASRGDTNTDTQYF. CDR3 bases: TGTGCCAGCAGGGGGGACACAAACACAGATACGCAGTATTTT.

Points on this clone: Other DNA variants within this sample encode the same CDR3. The chain recombines TRBV27 with TRBJ2-3; 10 bases match TRBD2. V trimming: 3 bases; J trimming: 2 bases; junction bases outside the gene matches: 2. The germline CDR1 and CDR2 sequences are MNHEY and SMNVEV (reference sequence). This CDR3 is built from 15 residues. This CDR3 reads CASSFSGGSTDTQYF. The CDR3 nucleotides are TGTGCCAGCAGTTTTAGCGGGGGGTCCACAGATACGCAGTATTTT.